This T cell receptor (beta chain) appears in the sequencing data of a study of response to subunit inactivated influenza vaccine. Findings and caveats of the study: There was a suggestion from the authors that each seasonal influenza vaccination recruits few new T cells.

The V end was cut by 0 bases, the J end by 4 bases, with 13 bases between. The CDR3 contains 15 residues. Per germline, CDR1 SGHRS and CDR2 YFSETQ. TCRdb re-analysed the RT-PCR reads in MiXCR, keeping a single row per CDR3 protein. The repertoire holds approximately 490,000 distinct CDR3 sequences, approximately 7.8% seen once, with less than 15% in the top ten. Details on this clonotype: No antigen is known for it.

The sequenced sample was PBMCs from blood, obtained approximately 25 months after vaccination. The clonotype originates from a man between 45 and 75 years old who received an inactivated influenza vaccine. V and J are TRBV5-1 and TRBJ1-2, with D hard to call. CDR3 amino acids: CASSLADLGTYGYTF. CDR3 bases: TGCGCCAGCAGCTTGGCCGACTTGGGCACCTATGGCTACACCTTC.